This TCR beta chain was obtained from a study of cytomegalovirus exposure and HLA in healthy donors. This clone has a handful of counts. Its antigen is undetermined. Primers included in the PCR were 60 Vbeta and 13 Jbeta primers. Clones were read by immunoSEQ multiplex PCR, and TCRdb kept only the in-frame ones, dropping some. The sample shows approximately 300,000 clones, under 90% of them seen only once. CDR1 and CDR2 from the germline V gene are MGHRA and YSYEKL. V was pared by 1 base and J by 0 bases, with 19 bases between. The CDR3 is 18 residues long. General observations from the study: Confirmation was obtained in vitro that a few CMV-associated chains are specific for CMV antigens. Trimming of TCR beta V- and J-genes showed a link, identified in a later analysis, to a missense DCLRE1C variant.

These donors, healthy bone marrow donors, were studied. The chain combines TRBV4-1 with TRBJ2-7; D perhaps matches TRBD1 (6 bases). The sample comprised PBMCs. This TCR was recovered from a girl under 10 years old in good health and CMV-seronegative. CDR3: CASSQVAGTSTRSYEQYF. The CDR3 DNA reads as TGCGCCAGCAGCCAAGTGGCCGGGACAAGTACCCGCTCCTACGAGCAGTACTTC.